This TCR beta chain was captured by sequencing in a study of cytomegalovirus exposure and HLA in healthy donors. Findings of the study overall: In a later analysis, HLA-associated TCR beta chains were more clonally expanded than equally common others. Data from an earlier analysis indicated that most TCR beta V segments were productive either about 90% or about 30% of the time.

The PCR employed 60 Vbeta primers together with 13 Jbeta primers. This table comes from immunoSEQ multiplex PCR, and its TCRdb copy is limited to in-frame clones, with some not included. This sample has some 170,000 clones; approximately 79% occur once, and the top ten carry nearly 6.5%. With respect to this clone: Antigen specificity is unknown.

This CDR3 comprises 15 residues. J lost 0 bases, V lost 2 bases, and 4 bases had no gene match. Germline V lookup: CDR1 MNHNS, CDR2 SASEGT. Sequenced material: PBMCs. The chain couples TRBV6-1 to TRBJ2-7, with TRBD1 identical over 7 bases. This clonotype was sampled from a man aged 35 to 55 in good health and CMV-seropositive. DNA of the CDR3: TGTGCCAGCAGTGAATCGACAGGGAGCTCCTACGAGCAGTACTTC. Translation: CASSESTGSSYEQYF.